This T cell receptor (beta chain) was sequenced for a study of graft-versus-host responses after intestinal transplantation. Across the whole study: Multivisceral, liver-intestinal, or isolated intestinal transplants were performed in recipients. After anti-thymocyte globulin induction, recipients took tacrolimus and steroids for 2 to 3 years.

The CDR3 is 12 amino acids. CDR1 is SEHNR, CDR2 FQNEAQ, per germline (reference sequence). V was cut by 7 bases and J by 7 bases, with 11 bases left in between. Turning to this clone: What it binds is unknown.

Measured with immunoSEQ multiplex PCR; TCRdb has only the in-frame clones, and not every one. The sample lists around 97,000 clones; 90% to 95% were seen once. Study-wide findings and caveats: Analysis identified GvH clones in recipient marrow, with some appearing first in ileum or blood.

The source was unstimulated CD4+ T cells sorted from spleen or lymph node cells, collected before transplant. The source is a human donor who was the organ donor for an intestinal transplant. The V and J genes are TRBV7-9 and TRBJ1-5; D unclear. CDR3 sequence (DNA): TGTGCCAGCACCCTCGCGTCCCAGCCCCAGCATTTT. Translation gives CASTLASQPQHF. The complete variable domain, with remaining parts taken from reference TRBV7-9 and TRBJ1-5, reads DTGVSQNPRHKITKRGQNVTFRCDPISEHNRLYWYRQTLGQGPEFLTYFQNEAQLEKSRLLSDRFSAERPKGSFSTLEIQRTEQGDSAMYLCASTLASQPQHFGDGTRLSIL.